This paragraph covers one TCR beta chain sequence. Its specificity is not known. The sample originates from a study of blood T cells in healthy people across ages. Germline lookup yields CDR1 MDHEN and CDR2 SYDVKM. This CDR3 region has 15 residues. Trimming shortened V by 7 bases and J by 4 bases, and 18 bases separated the two germline ends. A second 7 to 11 cycle PCR used barcoded and J-beta primers. TCRdb reprocessed the 5' RACE reads with MiXCR, giving one entry per CDR3 protein. Of hundreds of thousands of distinct CDR3 sequences in the sample, approximately 52% are singletons; the top ten hold roughly 13%. Healthy Russian Caucasian donors spanned ages about 6 to 100 years. The study's findings and limits: A roughly linear fall in TCR beta diversity per million T cells was seen with increasing age.

Material for sequencing was blood. The chain combines TRBV28 with TRBJ2-3; D is possibly TRBD1 (6 bases). This clonotype was obtained from a woman aged 80 or over in good health. The CDR3 here is CASMWQGTRADTQYF. CDR3 bases: TGTGCCAGCATGTGGCAAGGGACACGGGCAGATACGCAGTATTTT.